The 27 T cell receptor beta chains below all came from one sample that was sequenced in a study of identifying expanded T cells in peripheral blood. The data were produced by immunoSEQ multiplex PCR, yet TCRdb's version contains in-frame clones alone and is incomplete. The sample comprises 120,000 or so clones, more than 75% of which are singletons, and 2.5% to 4% rests with the top ten. Sequenced material: blood. The source is a person aged 18-70 years in good health.

This clone has just one count. J is TRBJ2-1 and V is TRBV2; D gene ambiguous. CDR1 SNHLY and CDR2 FYNNEI come from the germline V gene. The CDR3 has 15 residues. With 5 bases removed from V and 4 bases from J, the gap between germline ends came to 15 bases. Here the CDR3 DNA reads TGTGCCAGCAGTCCAACAAAAACCTCATACAATGAGCAGTTCTTC. This encodes CASSPTKTSYNEQFF. Combining the CDR3 with reference TRBV2 and TRBJ2-1 gives the whole variable domain EPEVTQTPSHQVTQMGQEVILRCVPISNHLYFYWYRQILGQKVEFLVSFYNNEISEKSEIFDDQFSVERPDGSNFTLKIRSTKLEDSAMYFCASSPTKTSYNEQFFGPGTRLTVL.

The V gene is TRBV5-8, the J gene TRBJ2-1; TRBD2 is a possible D gene (5 bases). CDR3 length: 15 amino acids. Germline CDR1 is SGHTS and CDR2 is YDEGEE. The germline V and J ends were trimmed by 0 bases and 2 bases, with 9 bases remaining between them. The CDR3 is CASSLAGVTYNEQFF. The DNA for the CDR3 is TGTGCCAGCAGCTTGGCCGGGGTCACCTACAATGAGCAGTTCTTC.

CDR3: CASSYRDRVYEQYF. The CDR3 coding sequence is TGTGCCAGCAGTTACCGGGACAGGGTCTACGAGCAGTACTTC. This chain connects TRBV6-6 to TRBJ2-7; 9 bases map to TRBD1. Germline CDR1 MNHNY, CDR2 SVGAGI (reference sequence). The CDR3 sequence is 14 residues long. Trimming at V came to 2 bases and at J to 3 bases, leaving 2 bases not matched to a gene.

J is TRBJ1-3 and V is TRBV7-2, with a possible D match to TRBD1 (5 bases). The V gene lost 5 bases and the J gene lost 0 bases, with 11 bases spanning the gap. Germline V gene lookup returns CDR1 SGHTA and CDR2 FQGNSA. This CDR3 contains 15 residues. The CDR3 DNA reads as TGTGCCAGCAGCCTGGACACTAGCTCTGGAAACACCATATATTTT. Translated, it gives CASSLDTSSGNTIYF.

The CDR3 DNA follows: TGTGCCAGCAGTGTTATTCCGAACACCGGGGAGCTGTTTTTT. Its translation: CASSVIPNTGELFF. V and J are TRBV6-4 and TRBJ2-2; no clear D. The germline CDR1 and CDR2 sequences are MRHNA and SNTAGT. This CDR3 spans 14 amino acids. With 4 bases removed from V and 0 bases from J, the gap between germline ends came to 6 bases.

V usage is TRBV30 and J usage is TRBJ1-3, with TRBD1 as a possible D gene (6 bases). Germline lookup yields CDR1 GTSNPN and CDR2 SVGIG (reference sequence). The CDR3 sequence is 14 residues long. V was clipped by 3 bases and J by 3 bases, with 12 bases between them. CDR3 loop: CAWRGASFGNTIYF. The CDR3 DNA is TGTGCCTGGAGGGGGGCCTCTTTTGGAAACACCATATATTTT.

The chain links TRBV6-1 to TRBJ1-1, with a weak D call TRBD1 (5 bases). Trimming removed 6 bases at V and 2 bases at J, with 10 bases between. Germline values: CDR1 MNHNS, CDR2 SASEGT. The CDR3 is made up of 13 amino acids. CDR3 residues: CASSRADNTEAFF. The CDR3 DNA follows: TGTGCCAGCAGCAGGGCGGACAACACTGAAGCTTTCTTT.

The V gene is TRBV2, the J gene TRBJ2-4, with a weak D call TRBD2 (7 bases). V was trimmed by 5 bases and J by 4 bases, leaving 15 bases between them. This CDR3 region has 15 residues. Germline values: CDR1 SNHLY, CDR2 FYNNEI. The CDR3 nucleotides read TGTGCCAGCAGTCCCCGGGGGGCCGGGAAAAACATTCAGTACTTC. Encoded protein: CASSPRGAGKNIQYF.

This chain uses TRBV6-5 with TRBJ1-6; no firm D call. The germline V gene encodes CDR1 MNHEY and CDR2 SVGAGI. The CDR3 has 15 residues. The V end was cut by 4 bases, the J end by 7 bases, with 14 bases between. The CDR3, as DNA: TGTGCCAGCAGTTTTTGGACGATGGGGAATTCACCCCTCCACTTT. Residues: CASSFWTMGNSPLHF.

The CDR3 reads CASSSSARRFF. As DNA, the CDR3 is TGTGCCAGCAGCTCTAGCGCGCGTCGGTTCTTC. V is TRBV7-9 and J is TRBJ2-1; perhaps TRBD2 as D (6 bases). The CDR3 has 11 residues. CDR1 is SEHNR and CDR2 is FQNEAQ in the germline V gene (reference sequence). The germline V and J ends were trimmed by 4 bases and 15 bases, with 13 bases remaining between them.

The CDR3 reads CASSPDGGAWLGYTF. The CDR3, as DNA: TGTGCCAGCTCACCAGACGGGGGCGCCTGGTTGGGCTACACCTTC. The V call is TRBV18, the J call TRBJ1-2, with a weak D call TRBD1 (6 bases). Looked up from germline, CDR1 is KGHSH and CDR2 is LQKENI. Trimming took 2 bases from V and 8 from J, leaving 18 bases between them. The CDR3 length is 15 residues.

This chain links TRBV7-2 with TRBJ1-1; no clear D. CDR1 is SGHTA and CDR2 is FQGNSA in the germline V gene. The V and J ends lost 3 bases and 10 bases respectively, with 9 bases between them. The CDR3 contains 11 residues. CDR3 bases: TGTGCCAGCAGCTTTGGGCCCGGAGCTTTCTTT. Its translation: CASSFGPGAFF.

This chain connects TRBV18 to TRBJ1-5, with 8 nucleotides matching TRBD1. The germline V gene encodes CDR1 KGHSH and CDR2 LQKENI. V trimming: 4 bases; J trimming: 2 bases; junction bases outside the gene matches: 4. The CDR3 totals 15 residues. In DNA form, the CDR3 reads TGTGCCAGCTCACTGCGACAGGGGCGCAATCAGCCCCAGCATTTT. Protein product: CASSLRQGRNQPQHF.

This chain joins TRBV5-1 and TRBJ2-7; D perhaps matches TRBD1 (7 bases). Germline V CDR1 and CDR2: SGHRS, YFSETQ. The CDR3 runs to 15 residues. Trimming removed 3 bases from V and 2 bases from J, with 15 bases in between. For the CDR3, the DNA is TGCGCCAGCAGCTCAATCCAGGGGGGCCCCTACGAGCAGTACTTC. Residues: CASSSIQGGPYEQYF.

This rearrangement joins TRBV2 to TRBJ1-3; D is unresolved. CDR3 size: 14 residues. Germline V gene sequence: CDR1 SNHLY, CDR2 FYNNEI. V lost 6 bases and J lost 1, with 10 bases in between. DNA for the CDR3: TGTGCCAGCAGCGATCGTGGATCTGGAAACACCATATATTTT. Amino acids: CASSDRGSGNTIYF.

The chain couples TRBV6-5 to TRBJ2-5; D is uncertain. This CDR3 spans 13 amino acids. CDR1 is MNHEY and CDR2 is SVGAGI in the germline V gene. V was clipped by 6 bases and J by 6 bases, with 14 bases between them. This CDR3 is CASSPGGVKTQYF. The CDR3 bases are TGTGCCAGCAGCCCAGGCGGCGTGAAGACCCAGTACTTC.

V usage is TRBV29-1 and J usage is TRBJ1-1; 9 nucleotides line up with TRBD1. Germline CDR1 is SQVTM and CDR2 is ANQGSEA. Trimming at V came to 4 bases and at J to 6 bases, leaving 6 bases not matched to a gene. The CDR3 covers 13 residues. For the CDR3, the DNA is TGCAGCGTTGCCGGGACAGGGACCCCTGAAGCTTTCTTT. It is translated as CSVAGTGTPEAFF.

The chain joins TRBV6-6 to TRBJ2-1, with 10 bases aligning to TRBD1. The CDR3 runs 15 residues. The germline V gene encodes CDR1 MNHNY and CDR2 SVGAGI (reference sequence). Losses at the gene ends were 5 bases for V and 9 bases for J; bases not matched to a gene: 10. CDR3: CASSRQGAVSREQFF. In DNA form, the CDR3 reads TGTGCCAGCAGTCGACAGGGGGCAGTTTCTCGTGAGCAGTTCTTC.

The chain combines TRBV7-2 with TRBJ1-2; D perhaps matches TRBD1 (6 bases). CDR1 and CDR2 from the germline V gene are SGHTA and FQGNSA. The germline V and J ends were trimmed by 7 bases and 5 bases, with 11 bases remaining between them. The CDR3 consists of 12 residues. This CDR3 is CASNQGSYGYTF. The CDR3 DNA sequence: TGTGCCAGCAACCAGGGGTCTTATGGCTACACCTTC.

The chain combines TRBV25-1 with TRBJ2-3, with a tentative D call TRBD1 (6 bases). Germline lookup yields CDR1 MGHDK and CDR2 SYGVNS. The CDR3 sequence is 15 residues long. V was cut by 5 bases and J by 4 bases, with 16 bases left in between. In DNA form, the CDR3 reads TGTGCCAGCAGTCTGTCCGGACAGCGCCCAGATACGCAGTATTTT. Its protein is CASSLSGQRPDTQYF.

J is TRBJ1-2 and V is TRBV28; 9 bases match TRBD1. The CDR3 runs 15 residues. Germline CDR1 is MDHEN and CDR2 is SYDVKM. The J segment lost 8 bases and the V segment lost 5 bases, leaving 12 bases of the junction unmatched. The CDR3 here is CASSPLTGGTEGYTF. CDR3 nucleotide sequence: TGTGCCAGCAGTCCCCTCACAGGGGGCACTGAGGGCTACACCTTC.

The rearrangement links TRBV25-1 to TRBJ2-7; 10 bases map to TRBD1. V shed 6 bases and J 6 bases; nucleotides not matched to a gene: 11. Germline V lookup: CDR1 MGHDK, CDR2 SYGVNS. CDR3 length equals 15 residues. CDR3 sequence reads: CASSLLGTGDLEQYF. The CDR3 nucleotides are TGTGCCAGCAGCCTTCTGGGGACAGGGGACCTCGAGCAGTACTTC.

The rearrangement joins TRBV19 to TRBJ1-4; D is unclear. Germline assignment: CDR1 LNHDA and CDR2 SQIVND (reference sequence). V shed 5 bases and J shed 6 bases, with 16 bases lying between them. The CDR3 extends over 15 amino acids. CDR3 nucleotides: TGTGCCAGTAGTCCGGACCGCTCTGGGGATGAAAAACTGTTTTTT. Translation: CASSPDRSGDEKLFF.

The genes are TRBV29-1 and TRBJ2-7, with TRBD1 identical over 9 bases. J was trimmed by 5 bases and V by 7 bases; bases with no gene match: 3. There are 11 residues in the CDR3. From germline, CDR1 is SQVTM and CDR2 ANQGSEA. CDR3 nucleotides: TGCAGCGGTGGACAGGGGAACGAGCAGTACTTC. This sequence encodes CSGGQGNEQYF.

The rearrangement joins TRBV27 to TRBJ1-5; D uncertain. Trimming cost V 7 bases and J 2 bases, with 12 bases left between them. Germline lookup yields CDR1 MNHEY and CDR2 SMNVEV (reference sequence). The CDR3 spans 14 residues. The CDR3: CASTAGLGNQPQHF. The CDR3 coding sequence is TGTGCCAGCACCGCGGGCCTGGGCAATCAGCCCCAGCATTTT.

The chain combines TRBV5-6 with TRBJ2-3; D is ambiguous. Germline loops: CDR1 SGHDT, CDR2 YYEEEE. V lost 0 bases and J 2 bases, leaving 10 bases between the germline ends. This CDR3 spans 15 amino acids. For the CDR3, the DNA is TGTGCCAGCAGCTTGGCCGAGACTCACACAGATACGCAGTATTTT. It is translated as CASSLAETHTDTQYF.

This chain links TRBV7-9 with TRBJ1-1; the match to TRBD1 covers 9 bases. Trimming took 2 bases from V and 4 from J; bases not matched to a gene: 5. The CDR3 loop spans 15 amino acids. Germline V CDR1 and CDR2: SEHNR, FQNEAQ (reference sequence). The CDR3 bases are TGTGCCAGCAGCTTAACAGGGGGCATGGCCACTGAAGCTTTCTTT. It is translated as CASSLTGGMATEAFF.